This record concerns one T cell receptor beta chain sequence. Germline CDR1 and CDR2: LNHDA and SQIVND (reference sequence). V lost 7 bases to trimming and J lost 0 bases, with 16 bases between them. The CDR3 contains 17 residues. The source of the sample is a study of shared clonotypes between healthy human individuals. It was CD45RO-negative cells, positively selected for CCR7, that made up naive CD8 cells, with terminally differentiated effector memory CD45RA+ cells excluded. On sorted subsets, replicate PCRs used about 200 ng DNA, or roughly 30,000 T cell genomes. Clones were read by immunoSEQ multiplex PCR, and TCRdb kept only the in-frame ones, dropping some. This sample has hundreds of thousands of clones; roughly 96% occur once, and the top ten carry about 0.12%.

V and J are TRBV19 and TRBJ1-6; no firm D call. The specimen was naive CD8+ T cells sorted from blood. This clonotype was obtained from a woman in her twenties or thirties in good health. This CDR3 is CASKQSLRSSYNSPLHF. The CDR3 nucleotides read TGTGCCAGTAAGCAGAGCCTACGAAGCTCCTATAATTCACCCCTCCACTTT.